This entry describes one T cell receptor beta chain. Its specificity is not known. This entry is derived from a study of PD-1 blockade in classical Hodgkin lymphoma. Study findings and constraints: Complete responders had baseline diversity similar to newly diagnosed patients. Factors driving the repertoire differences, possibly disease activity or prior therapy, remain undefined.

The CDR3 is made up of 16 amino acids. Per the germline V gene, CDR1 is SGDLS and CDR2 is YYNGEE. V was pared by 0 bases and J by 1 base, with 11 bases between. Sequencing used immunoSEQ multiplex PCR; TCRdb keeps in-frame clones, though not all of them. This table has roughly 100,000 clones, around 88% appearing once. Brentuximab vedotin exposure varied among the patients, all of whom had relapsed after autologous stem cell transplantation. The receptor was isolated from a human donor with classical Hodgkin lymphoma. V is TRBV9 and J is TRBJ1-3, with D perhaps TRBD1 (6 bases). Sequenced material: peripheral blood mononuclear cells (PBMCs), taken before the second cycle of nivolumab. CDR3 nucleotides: TGTGCCAGCAGCGTAGTGGGAGGGGGTTCTGGAAACACCATATATTTT. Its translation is CASSVVGGGSGNTIYF.